These 3 T cell receptor beta chains were all obtained from the same sample, sequenced in a study of blood T cell repertoires in COVID-19. The repertoire was sequenced with immunoSEQ multiplex PCR; TCRdb's copy has only in-frame clones and lacks some. The sample includes approximately 110,000 clones, more than 85% of them seen just once. The sequenced sample was peripheral blood. These receptors came from a man aged 50-59 years with COVID-19, enrolled during active disease.

The CDR3 reads CASSISGGVVRPQHF. The CDR3 nucleotides are TGTGCCAGTAGTATATCTGGGGGCGTTGTTCGGCCCCAGCATTTT. The genes are TRBV19 and TRBJ1-5; the D gene is possibly TRBD1 (6 bases). The CDR3 totals 15 residues. V lost 2 bases and J lost 9, with 17 bases in between. Germline lookup yields CDR1 LNHDA and CDR2 SQIVND (reference sequence).

This clone was seen just once. The chain recombines TRBV24-1 with TRBJ2-1, with 9 bases matching TRBD2. J gave up 4 bases and V 1 base, and 10 bases lay outside the gene matches. Looked up from germline, CDR1 is KGHDR and CDR2 is SFDVKD. The CDR3 covers 18 residues. Written as DNA, the CDR3 is TGTGCCACCAGTGATTTTTCTCGGGCTAGCGGGGATTACAATGAGCAGTTCTTC. Protein product: CATSDFSRASGDYNEQFF.

This chain connects TRBV7-6 to TRBJ2-7; 7 nucleotides agree with TRBD2. The germline V gene has CDR1 SGHVS and CDR2 FNYEAQ. V was clipped by 0 bases and J by 6 bases; unmatched bases: 20. The CDR3 contains 19 residues. The CDR3 DNA reads TGTGCCAGCAGCTTAGCGCTGTGGGCTAGCGGTACCGGACACGGCGAGCAGTACTTC. Translating gives CASSLALWASGTGHGEQYF.